Listed here is a single TCR beta chain. The antigen remains unidentified. Uncontrolled infection, other autoimmune disease, pregnancy or lactation led to exclusion. Sampled blood dates from first hyperthyroidism diagnosis, and it precedes any ophthalmopathy symptoms. CDR3 length equals 16 residues. Germline loops: CDR1 SGHRS, CDR2 YFSETQ. V gave up 2 bases and J gave up 3 bases; unmatched junction bases: 7. This sample was taken from a study of T cells in Graves' hyperthyroidism and ophthalmopathy. The TCR beta CDR3 regions underwent amplification using RNA transcripts as the source. Using the HTBI primer set, a first-round RT-PCR was run on the TCR CDR3. TCRdb re-analysed the multiplex PCR reads in MiXCR, keeping a single row per CDR3 protein. The sample has 370,000 or so distinct CDR3 sequences, roughly 14% seen once. Study results and caveats: Most thyroid clonotypes expanded above 0.001 were also detected in blood.

The sequenced sample was blood. The chain carries TRBV5-1 and TRBJ2-4; 8 nucleotides line up with TRBD2. This clonotype was obtained from a woman younger than 30 with Graves' hyperthyroidism that later progressed to Graves' ophthalmopathy. DNA for the CDR3: TGCGCCAGCAGCTTACCAAGCGGGAGTGTCAAAAACATTCAGTACTTC. It encodes CASSLPSGSVKNIQYF.